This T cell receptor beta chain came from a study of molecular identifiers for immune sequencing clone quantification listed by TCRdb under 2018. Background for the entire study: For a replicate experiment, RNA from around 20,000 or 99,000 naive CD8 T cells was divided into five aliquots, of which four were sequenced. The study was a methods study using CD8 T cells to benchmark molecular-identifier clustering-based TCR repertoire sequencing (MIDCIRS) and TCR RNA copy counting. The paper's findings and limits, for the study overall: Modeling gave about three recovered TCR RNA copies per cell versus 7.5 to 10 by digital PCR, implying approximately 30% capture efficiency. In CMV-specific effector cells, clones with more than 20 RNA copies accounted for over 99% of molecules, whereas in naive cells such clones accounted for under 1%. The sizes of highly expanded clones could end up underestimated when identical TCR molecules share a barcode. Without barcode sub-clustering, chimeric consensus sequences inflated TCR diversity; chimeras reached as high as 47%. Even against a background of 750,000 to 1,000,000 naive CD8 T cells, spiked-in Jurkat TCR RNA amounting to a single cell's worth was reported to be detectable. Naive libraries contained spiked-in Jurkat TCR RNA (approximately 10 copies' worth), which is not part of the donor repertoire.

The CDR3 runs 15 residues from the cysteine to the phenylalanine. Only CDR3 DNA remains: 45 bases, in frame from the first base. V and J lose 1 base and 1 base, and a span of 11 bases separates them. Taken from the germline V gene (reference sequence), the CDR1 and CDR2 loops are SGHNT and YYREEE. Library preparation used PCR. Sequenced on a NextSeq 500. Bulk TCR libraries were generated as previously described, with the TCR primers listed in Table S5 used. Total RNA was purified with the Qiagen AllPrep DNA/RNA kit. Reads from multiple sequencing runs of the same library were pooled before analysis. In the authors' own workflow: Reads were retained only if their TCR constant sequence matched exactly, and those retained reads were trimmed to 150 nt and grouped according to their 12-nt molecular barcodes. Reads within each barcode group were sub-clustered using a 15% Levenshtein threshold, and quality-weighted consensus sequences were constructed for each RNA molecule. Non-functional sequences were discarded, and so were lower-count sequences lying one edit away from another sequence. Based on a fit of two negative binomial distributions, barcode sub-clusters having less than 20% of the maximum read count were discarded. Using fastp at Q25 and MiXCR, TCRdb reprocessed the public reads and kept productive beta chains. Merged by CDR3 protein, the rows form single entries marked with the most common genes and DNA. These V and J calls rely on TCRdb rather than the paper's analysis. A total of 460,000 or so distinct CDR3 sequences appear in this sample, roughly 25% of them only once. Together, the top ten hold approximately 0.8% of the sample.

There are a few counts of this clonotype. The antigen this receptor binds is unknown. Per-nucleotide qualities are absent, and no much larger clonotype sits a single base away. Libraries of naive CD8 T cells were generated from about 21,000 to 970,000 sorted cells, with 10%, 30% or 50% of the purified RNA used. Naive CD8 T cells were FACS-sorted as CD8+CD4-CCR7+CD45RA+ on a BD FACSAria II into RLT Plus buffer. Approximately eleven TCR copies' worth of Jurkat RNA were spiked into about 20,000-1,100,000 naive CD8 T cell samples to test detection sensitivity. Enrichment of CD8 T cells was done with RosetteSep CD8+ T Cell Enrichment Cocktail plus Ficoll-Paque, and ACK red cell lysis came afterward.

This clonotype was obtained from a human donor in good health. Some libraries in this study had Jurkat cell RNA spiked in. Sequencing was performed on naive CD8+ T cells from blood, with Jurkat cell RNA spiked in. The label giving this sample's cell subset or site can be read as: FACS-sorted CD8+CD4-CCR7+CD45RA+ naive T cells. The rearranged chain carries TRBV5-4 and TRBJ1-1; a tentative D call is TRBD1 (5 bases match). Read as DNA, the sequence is TGTGCCAGCAGCTTGCAGGGTCGCCCGAACACTGAAGCTTTCTTT. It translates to CASSLQGRPNTEAFF.